The present TCR beta chain was sequenced within a study of early T cells in non-severe SARS-CoV-2 infection. Study context: Chains were not paired, and sequencing was done on bulk RNA from unsorted whole blood. Overall study findings and caveats: A preference for anti-spike CD8 responses marked VDJdb matching, which missed private and CD4 specificities.

Per the germline V gene, CDR1 is SNHLY and CDR2 is FYNNEI. J was trimmed by 3 bases and V by 7 bases; bases with no gene match: 12. This CDR3 has 15 amino acids. Attached unique molecular identifiers marked individual cDNA molecules. TCRdb recomputed calls from the 5' RACE reads with MiXCR, one row per CDR3 protein. In the table there are about 110,000 distinct CDR3 sequences, 9.5% to 13% of which are singletons. This clonotype showed up just a few times. The antigen remains undetermined. The chain carries TRBV2 and TRBJ2-7; 7 nucleotides match TRBD1. The sequenced sample was whole blood. The sequence derives from an adult who was a healthcare worker with PCR-confirmed SARS-CoV-2 infection or an uninfected control (not recorded which). CDR3: CASTPLGTANYEQYF. CDR3 bases: TGTGCCAGCACCCCATTGGGGACAGCAAACTACGAGCAGTACTTC.